This T cell receptor beta chain was retrieved from a study of T cell repertoires in cytomegalovirus infection. Study as a whole: CMV epitopes, recently identified HLA-C-restricted and well-studied HLA-B-restricted, were used. Study-wide points: Accumulated public TCR beta family frequency recognized individuals carrying CMV together with the relevant HLA.

CDR3 length: 14 amino acids. V was shortened by 5 bases and J by 0 bases, with 11 bases between the two germline ends. CDR1 is SEHNR, CDR2 FQNEAQ, per germline (reference sequence). This clonotype has a handful of counts. Its target is not known. TCRdb re-called the reads through MiXCR, storing one row per CDR3 protein. The sample shows just over 450,000 distinct CDR3 sequences, under 55% of them seen only once. The chain uses TRBV7-9 and TRBJ2-7; TRBD2 might be the D (5 bases). The source was cultured PBMCs, collected from culture after CMV antigen stimulation. This receptor was identified in a human donor in good health (CMV status not recorded). Some clones in this sample may be carry-over from other donors' samples. Here the CDR3 DNA reads TGTGCCAGCAGCCCCCCCGAGGGCTCCTACGAGCAGTACTTC. It yields the protein CASSPPEGSYEQYF.